This TCR beta chain was captured by sequencing in a study of T cells in tumors after PD-1 blockade. Background on the study: A subset received ongoing vismodegib 150 mg daily alongside anti-PD-1 therapy. Peripheral blood samples averaged 36,536 unique clonotypes and about 110,000 templates. Broader study findings: Peripheral recruitment is suggested, as some novel exhausted tumor clones were in pre-treatment blood.

The protocol was immunoSEQ multiplex PCR, while the TCRdb copy is restricted to in-frame clones and leaves out a portion. The sample yields 15,000 to 20,000 clones, more than 65% seen once. This CDR3 has 15 amino acids. V dropped 4 bases and J dropped 0 bases, with 13 bases sitting between them. CDR1 is SGHVS, CDR2 FQNEAQ, per germline. With respect to this clone: The antigen remains unidentified.

The rearrangement joins TRBV7-8 to TRBJ2-7; D uncertain. Sequencing was performed on PBMCs, taken after anti-PD-1 therapy. This sequence originates from a human donor with advanced basal cell or squamous cell carcinoma (not recorded which). The CDR3 DNA reads TGTGCCAGCAGCTCCGGTCCGATTCCCTCCTACGAGCAGTACTTC. The encoded protein is CASSSGPIPSYEQYF.